This entry concerns a single T cell receptor (beta chain). A read error may produce the germline difference seen at one junction end. MiXCR, applied by TCRdb to the 5' RACE reads, yields one record per CDR3 protein. In the table there are 1.5 million or so distinct CDR3 sequences, more than 30% of which are singletons. This entry is derived from a study of identical twins. What was sequenced was cord blood. The sequence came from a newborn girl in good health.

CDR3 protein: CASVLEPRTDTQYF. CDR3 nucleotide sequence: TGTGCTAGTGTTTTGGAACCTAGGACAGATACGCAGTATTTT. This chain uses TRBV12-5 with TRBJ2-3, with unresolved D. The CDR3 sequence is 14 residues long. The V gene's germline CDR1 is LGHNT and CDR2 FRNRAP.